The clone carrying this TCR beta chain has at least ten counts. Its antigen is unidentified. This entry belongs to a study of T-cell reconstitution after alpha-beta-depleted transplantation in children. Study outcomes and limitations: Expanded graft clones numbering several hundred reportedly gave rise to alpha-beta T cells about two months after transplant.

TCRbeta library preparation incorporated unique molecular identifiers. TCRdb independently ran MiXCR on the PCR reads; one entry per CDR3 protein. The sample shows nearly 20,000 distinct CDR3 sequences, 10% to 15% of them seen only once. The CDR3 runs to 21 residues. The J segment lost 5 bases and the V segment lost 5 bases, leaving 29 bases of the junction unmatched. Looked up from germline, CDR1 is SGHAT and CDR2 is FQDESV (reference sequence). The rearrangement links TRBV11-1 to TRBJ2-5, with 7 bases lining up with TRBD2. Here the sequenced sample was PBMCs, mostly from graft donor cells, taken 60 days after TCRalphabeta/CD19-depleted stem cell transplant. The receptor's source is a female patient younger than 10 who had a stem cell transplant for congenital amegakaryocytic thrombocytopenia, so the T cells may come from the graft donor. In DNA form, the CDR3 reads TGTGCCAGCAGCACTATACGGGGGGAGAGGAGCATAAATCCCCTGAGGGAGACCCAGTACTTC. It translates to CASSTIRGERSINPLRETQYF.